The rows below give T cell receptor beta chains drawn from one sample of a study of blood T cell repertoires in COVID-19. Here immunoSEQ multiplex PCR was the method, and the copy in TCRdb shows in-frame clones only, minus some. The table includes some 70,000 clones, 89% detected once. Sequencing was done on a sample of peripheral blood. All receptors derive from a man in his fifties or sixties with active COVID-19. CDR3s include the opening cysteine and the closing phenylalanine or tryptophan. A D gene is named only where the DNA matches it firmly. Some rows mark clone size as missing; the rest say once, few, many or name a class of expanded clone.

V: TRBV19; J: TRBJ1-5; size: few; D: TRBD1; length: 12; CDR3: CASSGGYQPQHF; DNA: TGTGCCAGTTCAGGGGGCTATCAGCCCCAGCATTTT
V: TRBV5-1; J: TRBJ2-7; size: -; D: -; length: 14; CDR3: CASSLDGGAYEQYF; DNA: TGCGCCAGCAGCTTGGACGGGGGAGCGTACGAGCAGTACTTC
V: TRBV5-1; J: TRBJ2-7; size: -; D: TRBD1; length: 15; CDR3: CASSWGTGNSYEQYF; DNA: TGCGCCAGCAGCTGGGGGACAGGGAACTCCTACGAGCAGTACTTC
V: TRBV3-1/TRBV3-2; J: TRBJ1-3; size: -; D: -; length: 15; CDR3: CASSQEGGSGNTIYF; DNA: TGTGCCAGCAGCCAAGAAGGAGGGTCTGGAAACACCATATATTTT
V: TRBV6-5; J: TRBJ1-1; size: -; D: TRBD1; length: 15; CDR3: CASSYPGQGSTEAFF; DNA: TGTGCCAGCAGTTACCCGGGACAGGGGAGTACTGAAGCTTTCTTT
V: TRBV30; J: TRBJ2-1; size: -; D: TRBD1; length: 18; CDR3: CAWSVLTGTGSSYNEQFF; DNA: TGTGCCTGGAGTGTACTTACCGGGACAGGGAGCTCCTACAATGAGCAGTTCTTC
V: TRBV5-6; J: TRBJ2-7; size: -; D: -; length: 13; CDR3: CASSLPSLYEQYF; DNA: TGTGCCAGCAGCTTGCCGTCTCTATACGAGCAGTACTTC
V: TRBV3-1/TRBV3-2; J: TRBJ1-1; size: once; D: -; length: 14; CDR3: CASSQESGRTEAFF; DNA: TGTGCCAGCAGCCAAGAATCGGGTAGGACTGAAGCTTTCTTT
V: TRBV4-3; J: TRBJ1-4; size: -; D: -; length: 17; CDR3: CASSQEIFRRANEKLFF; DNA: TGCGCCAGCAGCCAGGAAATTTTTAGGCGGGCTAATGAAAAACTGTTTTTT
V: TRBV5-1; J: TRBJ2-1; size: -; D: TRBD2; length: 14; CDR3: CASSLTGGVNEQFF; DNA: TGCGCCAGCAGCTTGACCGGGGGGGTCAATGAGCAGTTCTTC
V: TRBV9; J: TRBJ1-2; size: -; D: -; length: 16; CDR3: CASSVGPAGLNYGYTF; DNA: TGTGCCAGCAGCGTAGGTCCGGCAGGCCTAAACTATGGCTACACCTTC
V: TRBV5-1; J: TRBJ2-2; size: -; D: TRBD2; length: 18; CDR3: CASSYPSGGAQYTGELFF; DNA: TGCGCCAGCAGCTACCCTAGCGGGGGGGCCCAATACACCGGGGAGCTGTTTTTT
V: TRBV12-3/TRBV12-4; J: TRBJ1-3; size: -; D: -; length: 13; CDR3: CASRRGDGNTIYF; DNA: TGTGCCAGCAGGCGGGGGGATGGAAACACCATATATTTT
V: TRBV5-1; J: TRBJ2-3; size: once; D: -; length: 15; CDR3: CASSLGGSGTDTQYF; DNA: TGCGCCAGCAGCTTGGGGGGTAGCGGCACAGATACGCAGTATTTT
V: TRBV29-1; J: TRBJ1-4; size: -; D: -; length: 13; CDR3: CSAITGYGEKLFF; DNA: TGCAGCGCAATTACAGGGTACGGGGAAAAACTGTTTTTT
V: TRBV30; J: TRBJ1-4; size: -; D: TRBD1; length: 14; CDR3: CAWGTGITNEKLFF; DNA: TGTGCCTGGGGGACAGGGATCACTAATGAAAAACTGTTTTTT
V: TRBV10-1; J: TRBJ2-1; size: -; D: TRBD1; length: 16; CDR3: CASSEFDRASVNEQFF; DNA: TGCGCCAGCAGTGAGTTTGACAGGGCGTCGGTCAATGAGCAGTTCTTC
V: TRBV2; J: TRBJ2-7; size: -; D: -; length: 15; CDR3: CASKGGTGVSYEQYF; DNA: TGTGCCAGCAAGGGGGGGACAGGAGTCTCCTACGAGCAGTACTTC